The next 3 T cell receptor beta chains were all read from a single sample in a study of early T cells in non-severe SARS-CoV-2 infection. TCRdb itself ran the 5' RACE reads through MiXCR, one entry per CDR3 protein. Of about 64,000 distinct CDR3 sequences listed, more than 15% are singletons. The sequencing here drew on whole blood, taken at baseline. The receptor source for this set is an adult who was a healthcare worker with PCR-confirmed SARS-CoV-2 infection or an uninfected control (not recorded which).

The table lists this clonotype with a few counts. V gene TRBV4-3 combines with J gene TRBJ2-7; 11 positions agree with TRBD2. The CDR3 runs 14 residues. Unmatched junction bases numbered 1, after V lost 2 bases and J lost 4 bases. The V gene's germline CDR1 is LGHNA and CDR2 YSLEER. CDR3 nucleotide sequence: TGCGCCAGCAGCCAAAGACTAGCGGGATACGAGCAGTACTTC. The encoded protein is CASSQRLAGYEQYF.

This clonotype was detected many times. The rearrangement joins TRBV4-2 to TRBJ2-1; no definite D call. The V gene's germline CDR1 is LGHNA and CDR2 YNFKEQ. V was clipped by 0 bases and J by 5 bases, with 11 bases between them. There are 15 residues in the CDR3. CDR3 protein: CASSQDLAGDNEQFF. CDR3 DNA sequence: TGTGCCAGCAGCCAAGATTTGGCAGGCGACAATGAGCAGTTCTTC.

The chain carries TRBV4-3 and TRBJ2-3; 7 nucleotides line up with TRBD2. The V gene end was trimmed by 4 bases and the J gene end by 5 bases; junction bases not matched to a gene: 9. The CDR3 extends over 15 amino acids. The germline CDR1 and CDR2 sequences are LGHNA and YSLEER. CDR3 amino acids: CASSREFTGGDTQYF. In nucleotides, the CDR3 is TGCGCCAGCAGCCGAGAATTTACGGGGGGAGATACGCAGTATTTT.